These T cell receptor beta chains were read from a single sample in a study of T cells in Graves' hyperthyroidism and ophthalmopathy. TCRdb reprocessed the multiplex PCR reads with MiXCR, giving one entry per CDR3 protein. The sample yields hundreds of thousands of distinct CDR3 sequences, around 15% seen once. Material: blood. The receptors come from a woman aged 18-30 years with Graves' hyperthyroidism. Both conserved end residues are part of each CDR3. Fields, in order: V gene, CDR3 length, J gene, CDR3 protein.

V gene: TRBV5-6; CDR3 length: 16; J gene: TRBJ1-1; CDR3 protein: CASSGEGGALGTEAFF
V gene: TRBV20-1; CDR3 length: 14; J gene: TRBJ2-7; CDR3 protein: CSALERGRHYEQYF
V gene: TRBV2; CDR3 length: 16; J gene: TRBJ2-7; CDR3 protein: CASSSYRGPPNNEQYF
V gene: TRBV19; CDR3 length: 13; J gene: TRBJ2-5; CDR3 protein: CASSIEGRETQYF
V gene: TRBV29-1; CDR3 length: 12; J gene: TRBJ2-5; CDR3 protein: CSVVRDRETQYF
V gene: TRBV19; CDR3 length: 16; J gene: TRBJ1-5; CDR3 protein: CASSFRRSGSNQPQHF
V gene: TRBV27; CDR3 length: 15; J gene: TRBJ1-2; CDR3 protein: CASTPDVAGYYGYTF
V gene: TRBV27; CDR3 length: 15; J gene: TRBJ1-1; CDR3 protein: CASSQGLRLNTEAFF
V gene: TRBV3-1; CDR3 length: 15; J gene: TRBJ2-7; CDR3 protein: CASSQEANLGSEQYF
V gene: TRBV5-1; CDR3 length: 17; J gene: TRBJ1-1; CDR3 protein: CASSFPGQGPINTEAFF
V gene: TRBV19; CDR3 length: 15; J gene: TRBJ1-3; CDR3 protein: CASTRGQFTGNTIYF
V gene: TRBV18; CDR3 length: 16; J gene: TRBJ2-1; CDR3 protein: CASSDPGLAMIHEQFF
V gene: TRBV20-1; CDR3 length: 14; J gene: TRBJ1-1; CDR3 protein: CSAIQGSWNTEAFF
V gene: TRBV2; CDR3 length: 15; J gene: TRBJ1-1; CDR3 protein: CASTPLGAMNTEAFF
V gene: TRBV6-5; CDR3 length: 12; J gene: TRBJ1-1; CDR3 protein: CASSSVWTEAFF
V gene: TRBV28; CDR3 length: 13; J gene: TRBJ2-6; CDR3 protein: CASSFSGANVLTF
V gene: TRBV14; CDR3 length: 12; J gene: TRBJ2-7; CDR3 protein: CASTTSSYEQYF
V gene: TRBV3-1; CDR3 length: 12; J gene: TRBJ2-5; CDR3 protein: CASSQGGETQYF
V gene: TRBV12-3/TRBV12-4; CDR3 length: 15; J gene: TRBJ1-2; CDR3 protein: CASSSSRRRGRGYTF
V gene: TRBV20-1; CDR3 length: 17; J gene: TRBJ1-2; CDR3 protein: CSARVRRQGAADYGYTF
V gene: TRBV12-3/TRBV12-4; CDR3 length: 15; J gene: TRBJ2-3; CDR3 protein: CASSPDEGLTDTQYF
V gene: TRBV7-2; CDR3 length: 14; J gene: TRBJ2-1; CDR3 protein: CASSLVAGVGEQFF
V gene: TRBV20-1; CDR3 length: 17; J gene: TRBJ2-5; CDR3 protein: CSARDASRSSREETQYF
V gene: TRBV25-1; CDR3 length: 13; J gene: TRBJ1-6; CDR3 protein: CASRRGSDGPLHF
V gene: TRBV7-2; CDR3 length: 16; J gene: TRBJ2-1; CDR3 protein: CASSPPPGRAFNEQFF
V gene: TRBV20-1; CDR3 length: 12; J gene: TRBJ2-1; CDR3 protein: CSARADRNEQFF
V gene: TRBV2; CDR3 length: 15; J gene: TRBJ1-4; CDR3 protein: CASSGPGVDGEKLFF
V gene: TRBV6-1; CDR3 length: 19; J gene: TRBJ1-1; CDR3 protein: CASTRRGTGAELVRTEAFF
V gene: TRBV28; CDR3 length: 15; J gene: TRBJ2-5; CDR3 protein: CASSLTSGGQETQYF
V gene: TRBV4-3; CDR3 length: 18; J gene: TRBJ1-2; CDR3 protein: CASSQEGGQGASVWGYTF
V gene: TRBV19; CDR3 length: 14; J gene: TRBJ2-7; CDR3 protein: CASSIGRGGYEQYF
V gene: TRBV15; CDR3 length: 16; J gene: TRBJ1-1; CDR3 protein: CATSRVQETGRPEAFF
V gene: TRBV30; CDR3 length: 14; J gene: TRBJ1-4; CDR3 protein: CAWSGGTVHEKLFF
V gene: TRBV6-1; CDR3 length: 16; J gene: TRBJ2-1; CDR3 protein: CASSYRGDLAYNEQFF
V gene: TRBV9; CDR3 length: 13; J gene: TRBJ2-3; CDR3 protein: CASSVGPTDTQYF
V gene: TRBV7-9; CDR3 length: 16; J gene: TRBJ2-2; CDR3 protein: CASSLTGQGATGELFF
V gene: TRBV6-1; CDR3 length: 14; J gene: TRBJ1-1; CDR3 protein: CASSTGTYYTEAFF